The present T cell receptor (beta chain) was sequenced within a study of cytomegalovirus exposure and HLA in healthy donors. Primers: 60 Vbeta forward and 13 Jbeta reverse. The assay was immunoSEQ multiplex PCR, and TCRdb's table has in-frame clones only and misses some. Of fewer than 200,000 clones in the sample, around 80% were seen once. V shed 6 bases and J shed 4 bases, with 19 bases lying between them. Germline V gene sequence: CDR1 SGHDT, CDR2 YYEEEE. The CDR3 covers 15 residues. This chain links TRBV5-6 with TRBJ2-5, with TRBD1 as a possible D gene (6 bases). The sequenced sample was PBMCs. The receptor comes from a man between 40 and 49 years old in good health and CMV-seronegative. The CDR3 DNA reads TGTGCCAGCATCACAGGGAGTGGGGGAAGAGAGACCCAGTACTTC. This gives the protein CASITGSGGRETQYF.